One and the same sample provided the 26 T cell receptor beta chains below, sequenced in a study of T cell responses to AZD1222 COVID-19 vaccine. Only in-frame clones appear in the TCRdb table, and some are missing; sequencing was by immunoSEQ multiplex PCR. This sample has about 130,000 clones, with roughly 88% found just once. Sequenced here: peripheral blood, sampled on day 0 of MenACWY control vaccination. These receptors all come from an adult in good health.

The chain is built from TRBV11-2 and TRBJ2-7, with unresolved D. Germline lookup yields CDR1 SGHAT and CDR2 FQNNGV. The V end lost 8 bases, the J end lost 0 bases, and 14 bases lay between the germline ends. The CDR3 is 14 residues long. For the CDR3, the DNA is TGTGCCAGCCGGCGATTGCGGAGCTCCTACGAGCAGTACTTC. It yields the protein CASRRLRSSYEQYF.

The V and J genes are TRBV10-3 and TRBJ2-2; 11 bases align to TRBD2. In germline, CDR1 is ENHRY, CDR2 SYGVKD. Trimming cost V 3 bases and J 7 bases; bases outside gene matches: 4. The length of the CDR3 is 15 residues. Written as DNA, the CDR3 is TGTGCCATCAGTGATAGCGGGAGGGTGATCGGGGAGCTGTTTTTT. Residues: CAISDSGRVIGELFF.

This sequence joins TRBV10-3 and TRBJ2-5, with TRBD1 identical over 11 bases. This CDR3 has 13 amino acids. V shed 11 bases and J 4 bases; nucleotides not matched to a gene: 6. Germline CDR1 ENHRY, CDR2 SYGVKD. As DNA, the CDR3 is TGTGCCGCGGGACAGGGGGGAGGAGAGACCCAGTACTTC. This encodes CAAGQGGGETQYF.

This sequence joins TRBV3-1 (or the pseudogene TRBV3-2) and TRBJ1-6, with D tentatively TRBD1 (6 bases). V was clipped by 3 bases and J by 4 bases, with 10 bases between them. This CDR3 comprises 15 residues. Germline V gene sequence: CDR1 LGHDT, CDR2 YNNKEL (reference sequence). This CDR3 reads CASSQKDSYNSPLHF. CDR3 in DNA: TGTGCCAGCAGCCAGAAGGACAGTTATAATTCACCCCTCCACTTT.

The V call is TRBV19, the J call TRBJ2-5; either TRBD1 or TRBD2 may fit D (6 bases each). CDR3 length: 15 residues. Trimming removed 1 base at V and 5 bases at J, with 14 bases between. The germline CDR1 and CDR2 sequences are LNHDA and SQIVND (reference sequence). The CDR3 DNA reads as TGTGCCAGTAGTATAGCGGTAGGGGGAGGCGAGACCCAGTACTTC. Amino acid sequence: CASSIAVGGGETQYF.

This chain links TRBV6-5 with TRBJ1-1, with D maybe TRBD1 (6 bases). Germline V gives CDR1 MNHEY, CDR2 SVGAGI. V dropped 2 bases and J dropped 4 bases, with 14 bases sitting between them. The CDR3 loop spans 15 amino acids. As DNA, the CDR3 is TGTGCCAGCAGTTACGAGGGGGGCCCGGCCACTGAAGCTTTCTTT. Translating gives CASSYEGGPATEAFF.

The CDR3: CASSMDRSYEQYF. CDR3 bases: TGTGCCAGCAGTATGGACAGGTCCTACGAGCAGTACTTC. The chain links TRBV6-4 to TRBJ2-7; TRBD1 matches at 7 bases. This CDR3 spans 13 amino acids. Unmatched junction bases numbered 2, after V lost 5 bases and J lost 1 base. The germline gives CDR1 MRHNA, CDR2 SNTAGT.

The rearrangement links TRBV19 to TRBJ1-5; tentative D call: TRBD1 (5 bases). Trimming left V 7 bases short and J 2 bases short, with 12 bases between. The CDR3 totals 14 residues. Germline V gene data show CDR1 as LNHDA and CDR2 as SQIVND (reference sequence). The chain's CDR3 is CASTQGIGNQPQHF. For the CDR3, the DNA is TGTGCCAGTACCCAGGGTATAGGCAATCAGCCCCAGCATTTT.

This sequence joins TRBV24-1 and TRBJ2-1; possibly TRBD2 for D (5 bases). Germline loops: CDR1 KGHDR, CDR2 SFDVKD. V was clipped by 5 bases and J by 9 bases, with 16 bases between them. This CDR3 contains 14 residues. Here the CDR3 DNA reads TGTGCCACCAGTGGCGAGGGAGTTCTAGGTGAGCAGTTCTTC. This codes for CATSGEGVLGEQFF.

The chain combines TRBV28 with TRBJ2-4; 9 nucleotides match TRBD1. With 7 bases clipped from V and 2 bases from J, the junction kept 6 bases outside the gene matches. The CDR3 covers 15 residues. In germline, CDR1 is MDHEN, CDR2 SYDVKM. CDR3 coding DNA: TGTGCCAGCAATCCGGGACAGGGATCCAAAAACATTCAGTACTTC. Translating it yields CASNPGQGSKNIQYF.

J is TRBJ1-2 and V is TRBV5-1; no definite D call. The germline V and J ends were trimmed by 0 bases and 6 bases, with 12 bases remaining between them. The CDR3 length is 14 residues. CDR1 and CDR2 (germline): SGHRS, YFSETQ. CDR3: CASSLAGDMDGYTF. CDR3 nucleotide sequence: TGCGCCAGCAGCTTGGCCGGAGACATGGATGGCTACACCTTC.

The chain recombines TRBV25-1 with TRBJ1-1, with D uncertain. Germline V gives CDR1 MGHDK, CDR2 SYGVNS. V was trimmed by 6 bases and J by 0 bases, leaving 14 bases between them. The CDR3 sequence is 15 residues long. CDR3 amino acids: CASRLSGVMNTEAFF. The CDR3 DNA sequence: TGTGCCAGCAGACTTTCGGGAGTAATGAACACTGAAGCTTTCTTT.

This rearrangement joins TRBV28 to TRBJ1-5, with 7 bases matching TRBD1. V lost 6 bases to trimming and J lost 0 bases; unmatched junction nucleotides: 5. CDR1 and CDR2 from the germline V gene are MDHEN and SYDVKM. CDR3 length: 15 amino acids. DNA for the CDR3: TGTGCCAGCAGCTGGACAGGCGTTAGCAATCAGCCCCAGCATTTT. It codes for CASSWTGVSNQPQHF.

The chain links TRBV20-1 to TRBJ2-7; D might be TRBD2 (5 bases). V dropped 3 bases and J dropped 7 bases, with 16 bases sitting between them. There are 13 residues in the CDR3. Germline loops: CDR1 DFQATT, CDR2 SNEGSKA (reference sequence). The CDR3 DNA reads as TGCAGTGCTAGTATTCTAGCTCGCGGTGAGCAGTACTTC. Translating it yields CSASILARGEQYF.

The CDR3 DNA reads TGTGCCAGGCTAATAAGGGCTAGCACAGATACGCAGTATTTT. Its protein product is CARLIRASTDTQYF. J is TRBJ2-3 and V is TRBV7-3; D is undetermined. Between the trimmed V and J ends, which lost 9 bases and 0 bases, there was a span of 13 bases. The germline gives CDR1 SGHTA, CDR2 FQGTGA. The CDR3 is 14 residues long. Looking up the rest from reference TRBV7-3 and TRBJ2-3 gives the full variable domain: GAGVSQTPSNKVTEKGKYVELRCDPISGHTALYWYRQSLGQGPEFLIYFQGTGAADDSGLPNDRFFAVRPEGSVSTLKIQRTERGDSAVYLCARLIRASTDTQYFGPGTRLTVL.

The chain joins TRBV14 to TRBJ2-3; D remains ambiguous. From germline, CDR1 is SGHDN and CDR2 FVKESK. CDR3 length: 14 residues. V lost 1 base and J 12 bases, leaving 17 bases between the germline ends. The DNA of the CDR3 is TGTGCCAGCAGCCAAGGTTTCGTTCCTCTCCTTCAGTATTTT. This gives the protein CASSQGFVPLLQYF.

This clone has only one observation. The rearrangement links TRBV19 to TRBJ2-4, with D perhaps being TRBD1 or TRBD2 (5 bases each). V lost 3 bases to trimming and J lost 2 bases, with 11 bases between them. This CDR3 is 15 amino acids long. From germline, CDR1 is LNHDA and CDR2 SQIVND (reference sequence). Written as DNA, the CDR3 is TGTGCCAGTAGTATTGGGGGAGTGTCCAAAAACATTCAGTACTTC. This sequence encodes CASSIGGVSKNIQYF.

The rearrangement links TRBV2 to TRBJ2-2, with D maybe TRBD2 (5 bases). CDR3 length: 15 amino acids. Trimming shortened V by 4 bases and J by 0 bases, and 9 bases separated the two germline ends. Germline CDR1 and CDR2: SNHLY and FYNNEI. The CDR3 protein is CASSGEGANTGELFF. The CDR3 coding sequence is TGTGCCAGCAGTGGCGAGGGCGCGAACACCGGGGAGCTGTTTTTT.

The V and J genes are TRBV5-8 and TRBJ1-1; D not resolved. CDR3 length: 14 amino acids. Germline loops: CDR1 SGHTS, CDR2 YDEGEE. Trimming removed 0 bases from V and 7 bases from J, with 13 bases in between. Here the CDR3 reads CASSLGISHNEAFF. As DNA, the CDR3 is TGTGCCAGCAGCTTGGGGATCAGTCACAATGAAGCTTTCTTT.

This chain uses TRBV28 with TRBJ2-7, with D possibly being TRBD2 (5 bases). Deletions cut 2 bases from V and 2 bases from J, with 13 bases between. There are 15 residues in the CDR3. The germline CDR1 and CDR2 sequences are MDHEN and SYDVKM. Here the CDR3 DNA reads TGTGCCAGCAGTTTAGGAGGAGTACCTACCTACGAGCAGTACTTC. Translating gives CASSLGGVPTYEQYF.

V is TRBV7-9 and J is TRBJ2-3, with 8 bases identical to TRBD2. This CDR3 is 15 amino acids long. From germline, CDR1 is SEHNR and CDR2 FQNEAQ (reference sequence). V was clipped by 4 bases and J by 3 bases; unmatched bases: 6. Here the CDR3 reads CASSSGSGVTDTQYF. Here the CDR3 DNA reads TGTGCCAGCAGCTCGGGTAGCGGGGTTACAGATACGCAGTATTTT.

The rearrangement uses TRBV4-1 and TRBJ2-7, with 8 bases fitting TRBD2. V was pared by 3 bases and J by 6 bases, with 16 bases of the junction left unmatched. The germline gives CDR1 MGHRA, CDR2 YSYEKL. This CDR3 has 17 residues. The CDR3 DNA reads as TGCGCCAGCAGCCATTCGACCGGGAGGGCAAAGAGGAGCGAGCAGTACTTC. It encodes CASSHSTGRAKRSEQYF.

This chain connects TRBV19 to TRBJ2-7; no firm D call. The CDR3 consists of 17 residues. V lost 9 bases to trimming and J lost 0 bases, with 24 bases between them. Germline V gene sequence: CDR1 LNHDA, CDR2 SQIVND (reference sequence). For the CDR3, the DNA is TGTGCCAGCTCATTATCATGGACGGCCGACCGCTCCTACGAGCAGTACTTC. It translates to CASSLSWTADRSYEQYF.

The chain employs TRBV19 and TRBJ1-1; D ambiguous. The germline V gene has CDR1 LNHDA and CDR2 SQIVND (reference sequence). The CDR3 runs to 13 residues. Trimming stripped 6 bases from V and 0 bases from J, with 8 bases between. The CDR3, as DNA: TGTGCCAGTAGGACCGGGGTGAACACTGAAGCTTTCTTT. Its translation is CASRTGVNTEAFF. Based on the CDR3 plus reference TRBV19 and TRBJ1-1, the full variable domain is DGGITQSPKYLFRKEGQNVTLSCEQNLNHDAMYWYRQDPGQGLRLIYYSQIVNDFQKGDIAEGYSVSREKKESFPLTVTSAQKNPTAFYLCASRTGVNTEAFFGQGTRLTVV.

The chain has TRBV30 and TRBJ1-1, with unresolved D. CDR3 length: 13 residues. V gave up 0 bases and J gave up 4 bases, with 9 bases separating them. Germline V gives CDR1 GTSNPN, CDR2 SVGIG (reference sequence). CDR3 nucleotide sequence: TGTGCCTGGAGTGTACGGTTCTCCACTGAAGCTTTCTTT. It is translated as CAWSVRFSTEAFF.

The chain combines TRBV9 with TRBJ2-3, with D possibly being TRBD2 (5 bases). Germline CDR1 reads SGDLS; CDR2 reads YYNGEE. The CDR3 is made up of 14 amino acids. Trimming stripped 0 bases from V and 4 bases from J, with 9 bases between. The CDR3 loop is CASSVGGPPDTQYF. In DNA form, the CDR3 reads TGTGCCAGCAGCGTAGGAGGGCCCCCAGATACGCAGTATTTT.